This T cell receptor beta chain emerged from a study of CXCR3-negative and CXCR3-positive naive CD8 T cells. As for the study in general: Roughly 130 million TRB reads in total, about 1.5 +/- 0.3 million per library.

The CDR3 is made up of 14 amino acids. Per germline, CDR1 MDHEN and CDR2 SYDVKM. Libraries of TRB cDNA were made by 5' RACE and carried UMIs. TCRdb re-called the 5' RACE reads and shows each CDR3 protein once, DNA omitted. This table holds 40,000 to 50,000 distinct CDR3 sequences. A CD45RO-CCR7+CD27+CD95- profile was what naive CD8+ T cells displayed. A word on this clonotype: Its antigen is undetermined.

Study-level points and caveats: Memory, not naive, CXCR3-negative and CXCR3-positive cells differed in TRBV-TRBJ usage.

The chain links TRBV28 to TRBJ2-1; the TCRdb D gene call, TRBD1, has no DNA to confirm it. Sequencing used naive CXCR3- CD8+ T cells from blood. Subset reported: CD45RO-CCR7+CD27+CD95- naive CD8+ T cells lacking CXCR3 (TNR3-). The TCR sequence derives from a human donor in good health. Some clones in this sample may be carry-over from other donors' samples. CDR3 protein: CASSFIQGANEQFF. The full variable domain, rest sourced from reference TRBV28 and TRBJ2-1, is DVKVTQSSRYLVKRTGEKVFLECVQDMDHENMFWYRQDPGLGLRLIYFSYDVKMKEKGDIPEGYSVSREKKERFSLILESASTNQTSMYLCASSFIQGANEQFFGPGTRLTVL.